Each of the 14 T cell receptor beta chains below was sequenced from the same sample in a study of T and B cells in COVID-19 patients. Blood genomic DNA input for TRB amplification was about 250-500 ng. BIOMED2 TRB-A/B primer pools were used in multiplex TRB PCR. TCRdb redid the calling of the multiplex PCR reads with MiXCR, one entry per CDR3 protein. The table lists around 6,200 distinct CDR3 sequences, 33% of them singletons. The sequenced sample consisted of blood. These receptors were collected from a human donor with active COVID-19.

In this sample, this clonotype turned up once. This chain joins TRBV4-2 and TRBJ2-7; TRBD2 is a possible D gene (6 bases). Germline CDR1 LGHNA, CDR2 YNFKEQ. This CDR3 region has 15 residues. V gave up 1 base and J gave up 3 bases, with 13 bases separating them. The CDR3, as DNA: TGTGCCAGCAGCCAAGGAAGGCGTAGCGGCTACGAGCAGTACTTC. Translation: CASSQGRRSGYEQYF.

By its share, this clonotype is medium-sized. The chain is built from TRBV19 and TRBJ2-3, with 9 nucleotides matching TRBD1. CDR1 LNHDA and CDR2 SQIVND come from the germline V gene (reference sequence). There are 16 residues in the CDR3. V gave up 4 bases and J gave up 0 bases; unmatched junction bases: 5. CDR3 nucleotide sequence: TGTGCCAGTAGTAGGCCCGGACAGGGGAGCACAGATACGCAGTATTTT. Protein: CASSRPGQGSTDTQYF.

This chain uses TRBV6-5 with TRBJ2-5; 10 bases are shared with TRBD2. This CDR3 comprises 14 residues. The V gene end was trimmed by 5 bases and the J gene end by 1 base; junction bases not matched to a gene: 1. Germline V CDR1 and CDR2: MNHEY, SVGAGI. The CDR3 DNA reads as TGTGCCAGCAGTCGGACTAGCGGCCAAGAGACCCAGTACTTC. It codes for CASSRTSGQETQYF.

This clonotype showed up just a few times. The chain employs TRBV18 and TRBJ2-3, with TRBD1 matching over 11 bases. CDR3 length: 18 residues. Trimming cost V 0 bases and J 3 bases; bases outside gene matches: 8. CDR1 is KGHSH and CDR2 is LQKENI in the germline V gene. In nucleotides, the CDR3 is TGTGCCAGCTCACCACCCAGGACAGGGGGCTTGGGTACAGATACGCAGTATTTT. Its translation: CASSPPRTGGLGTDTQYF.

The CDR3 is CASSQRAGGTNSPLHF. The CDR3, as DNA: TGTGCCAGCAGCCAACGGGCAGGGGGCACGAATTCACCCCTCCACTTT. This chain connects TRBV4-2 to TRBJ1-6; 8 positions match TRBD1. Trimming took 2 bases from V and 7 from J; bases not matched to a gene: 7. Germline loops: CDR1 LGHNA, CDR2 YNFKEQ. This CDR3 is 16 amino acids long.

The genes are TRBV6-5 and TRBJ1-1; no clear D. Germline loops: CDR1 MNHEY, CDR2 SVGAGI. V lost 8 bases to trimming and J lost 6 bases, with 13 bases between them. The CDR3 length is 12 residues. The CDR3 protein is CASHSGRAEAFF. The CDR3 nucleotides read TGTGCCAGCCATTCGGGGAGGGCTGAAGCTTTCTTT.

This clonotype ranks as medium-sized. This chain links TRBV29-1 with TRBJ2-7; D gene uncertain. Germline CDR1 and CDR2: SQVTM and ANQGSEA. Trimming took off 6 bases at V and 6 bases at J, with 18 bases between the two ends. The CDR3 has 13 amino acids. The CDR3 DNA sequence: TGCAGCGTCGACGGACCGACATCGGCCGAGCAGTACTTC. This encodes CSVDGPTSAEQYF.

The chain uses TRBV12-3 or TRBV12-4 and TRBJ2-1, with D hard to call. The CDR3 sequence is 9 residues long. The DNA for the CDR3 is TGTGCTAGTGGTCACCAAACGTTCTTC. It specifies CASGHQTFF.

V and J are TRBV5-5 and TRBJ1-6; 7 bases are shared with TRBD1. CDR1 is SGHKS, CDR2 YYEKEE, per germline (reference sequence). After removal of 1 base from V and 6 bases from J, the junction contained 1 base not matched to a gene. The CDR3 sequence is 14 residues long. CDR3 amino acids: CASSLQGGNSPLHF. CDR3 DNA sequence: TGTGCCAGCAGCTTGCAGGGGGGTAATTCACCCCTCCACTTT.

A word on this clonotype: Its ends do not fully match the called genes, so a read error is possible. The chain uses TRBV5-3 and TRBJ2-5, with 10 bases that match TRBD2. TRBV5-3 qualifies as an ORF whose function is uncertain. The CDR3 runs 17 residues. The CDR3 loop reads CAISFGLTSGTTETQYF. For the CDR3, the DNA is TGCGCCATCAGCTTCGGGTTAACTAGCGGGACAACCGAGACCCAGTACTTC.

This chain links TRBV20-1 with TRBJ2-1; 8 bases are a match to TRBD2. This CDR3 comprises 14 residues. Trimming took 5 bases from V and 13 from J; bases not matched to a gene: 16. Germline loops: CDR1 DFQATT, CDR2 SNEGSKA (reference sequence). CDR3 sequence reads: CSARGGSGTQAQFF. For the CDR3, the DNA is TGCAGTGCTCGGGGGGGTAGCGGGACCCAAGCCCAGTTCTTC.

This clonotype is medium-sized. The chain employs TRBV15 and TRBJ2-2; TRBD2 aligns across 8 bases. With V trimmed by 2 bases and J by 0 bases, 8 bases remained unmatched. The CDR3 totals 18 residues. Germline CDR1 reads LNHNV; CDR2 reads YYDKDF (reference sequence). This chain's CDR3 is CATSRLKGGLANTGELFF. CDR3 DNA: TGTGCCACCAGCAGACTTAAAGGGGGACTAGCGAACACCGGGGAGCTGTTTTTT.

This clonotype was observed a few times. The rearrangement uses TRBV4-3 and TRBJ1-3; no firm D call. Trimming stripped 0 bases from V and 4 bases from J, with 10 bases between. The CDR3 has 15 residues. Germline lookup yields CDR1 LGHNA and CDR2 YSLEER. The chain's CDR3 is CASSQDDGRGNTIYF. In DNA form, the CDR3 reads TGCGCCAGCAGCCAAGATGACGGCAGAGGAAACACCATATATTTT.

In its sample, this clonotype was seen once. The gene calls are TRBV7-9 and TRBJ2-7, with 7 positions matching TRBD2. Germline loops: CDR1 SEHNR, CDR2 FQNEAQ (reference sequence). With 6 bases clipped from V and 3 bases from J, the junction kept 11 bases outside the gene matches. The CDR3 contains 15 residues. CDR3 coding DNA: TGTGCCAGCAGTGCAGCGGGGAACTTGGACTACGAGCAGTACTTC. It translates to CASSAAGNLDYEQYF.